Sequencing of this TCR beta chain was carried out in a study of blood T cell repertoires in COVID-19. Study-level background: COVID-19 samples, acute and convalescent, were from the United States, Italy and Spain. PBMCs, B-cell-depleted T cells, or T cells provided the cDNA or gDNA that made up the material.

Original handling: Estimates of nucleated cell counts were drawn from the amplification of reference gene primers. TCRdb's copy holds only in-frame clones and misses some; the assay was immunoSEQ multiplex PCR. V, J and clone size are taken as reported in that table, and D and trimming were inferred from the DNA itself. The repertoire has around 30,000 clones, 90% to 95% of them found once; the top ten carry more than 3%. The clonotype originates from a man aged 55 to 70 with acute or convalescent COVID-19. The sequencing input was peripheral blood.

CDR3 sequence (DNA): TGTGCCACCAGTGAAGCCGCCGGTAGCGGCAATCAGCCCCAGCATTTT. Protein sequence: CATSEAAGSGNQPQHF. The chain combines TRBV24-1 with TRBJ1-5, with D hard to call. Germline CDR1 reads KGHDR; CDR2 reads SFDVKD. The V end was cut by 4 bases, the J end by 2 bases, with 14 bases between. This CDR3 has 16 amino acids.